This TCR beta chain was sequenced in a study of T cells in Graves' hyperthyroidism and ophthalmopathy (dated by TCRdb to between 2018 and 2021). For context, the study as a whole: TCR V-J signatures able to tell the groups apart were searched for in a discovery cohort of around 95 patients, of whom roughly 42 had Graves' ophthalmopathy and 57 had stable Graves' hyperthyroidism. An independent validation cohort of around 19 hyperthyroidism patients and about 15 patients who later progressed to ophthalmopathy tested prospective prediction of ophthalmopathy. TCR Vbeta CDR3 sequencing of some 140 peripheral blood samples (approximately 44 ophthalmopathy, 75 hyperthyroidism and roughly 17 progressor patients) is reported in the paper. Following sampling, methimazole starting at 30 mg daily was given to hyperthyroidism patients, and high-dose intravenous methylprednisolone was given to ophthalmopathy patients. The 75 to 100 discovery patients were divided at random into training and test sets in a 7:3 ratio. The study also compared thyroid tissue and blood T-cell repertoires from a handful of Graves' hyperthyroidism patients.

Any patient with an uncontrolled infection, another autoimmune disease, pregnancy or lactation was excluded. Clinical symptoms, serum thyroxine and TRAb, thyroid ultrasound, and orbital computed tomography formed the basis for the diagnoses. Total RNA was extracted using Trizol reagent, and RNA quality was assessed on an Agilent 2100 Bioanalyzer. Details on this clonotype: Its antigen remains unidentified. There are no base qualities to consult, and no much larger clone falls within one base.

V is cut by 0 bases and J by 0 bases, and the space between the germline ends is 7 bases. The germline V gene gives CDR1 as KGHDR and CDR2 as SFDVKD. Reading from cysteine to phenylalanine, the CDR3 counts 16 amino acids. Solely the CDR3 DNA is kept, with 48 bases framed from the first base. Broader findings and caveats from the paper: No statistical method was used to fix the sample size in advance, and group allocation was not hidden from the investigators. In validation, the model predicted progression to ophthalmopathy with approximately 69% sensitivity and around 72% specificity, a median of 6.5 months before onset. Most expanded thyroid clonotypes (frequency above 0.001) were also detected in blood, a finding suggesting that blood repertoires may reflect thyroid immune responses. Ophthalmopathy was separated from stable hyperthyroidism by a 13 V-J signature model, with about 86% sensitivity and about 81% specificity obtained in cross-validation and 80%/75% obtained in testing.

The TCR beta CDR3 regions were amplified from RNA transcripts. A first-round RT-PCR of the TCR CDR3 used the HTBI primer set with the Qiagen OneStep RT-PCR kit. Libraries were constructed in a second round of multiplex PCR, after which size selection and purification were performed. Paired-end sequencing of the libraries was performed with 100 bp reads on an Illumina HiSeq2000. Under the source paper's analysis protocol: SOAPnuke was used to process the raw data, with reads discarded if the reads contained adapters or uncalled bases, had a mean Phred below 15, or lacked an exact constant-primer or identifier match. COPE v1.2.5 was used to merge the high-quality paired reads, and each unique nucleotide sequence was defined as a clonotype. MiTCR v1.1 was used to align the clonotypes against IMGT TRBV, TRBD and TRBJ reference segments. The analysis included only V-J combinations with a frequency above 0.0001, which together covered more than 99% of the repertoires. A TCS score was defined as the ratio between F50 (clonal expansion) and ExV (chaos), using BLOSUM62-based TCRdist between CDR3 peptides within each V-J. Welch's t-statistics and random forest reduced some 510 V-J features to about 13, which were used in a naive Bayes classifier (R e1071). Thyroid-blood repertoire similarity was quantified with the Morisita-Horn index. Using fastp at Q25 and MiXCR, TCRdb reprocessed the public reads and kept productive beta chains. Every CDR3 protein is listed once, alongside the most common genes and DNA of its rows. The V and J calls were determined by TCRdb, not by the authors. The sample yields 480,000 or so distinct CDR3 sequences; 40% to 55% were counted once. The ten largest clones capture about two fifths of the sample.

This chain is built from TRBV24-1 and TRBJ2-2, with TRBD1 perhaps the D gene, on 5 matching bases. The specimen was peripheral blood or thyroid tissue (not recorded which). The clonotype was recovered from an adult woman with Graves' disease, either hyperthyroidism or ophthalmopathy (not recorded which). CDR3 loop: CATSDLAGTNTGELFF. In nucleotides, the sequence is TGTGCCACCAGTGATTTGGCAGGGACGAACACCGGGGAGCTGTTTTTT.